This TCR beta chain was identified during a study of Ad26.COV2.S vaccination and SARS-CoV-2 variants. Study details: Participant was drawn from the COV1001 Ad26.COV2.S trial arm. Each vaccinee took Ad26.COV2.S intramuscularly, once or twice 56 days apart. Study-wide points: Placebo recipients trailed vaccine recipients in spike-specific TCR breadth.

Clones were sequenced by immunoSEQ multiplex PCR, and TCRdb holds only the in-frame ones, with some missing. This sample has about 350,000 clones; approximately 86% occur once, and the top ten carry about 10%. For this clone: Its antigen is unknown.

Treatment: some 20 received Ad26.COV2.S at low or high dose, single or two shots; roughly 5 received placebo; per-sample allocation not given. Following the first vaccine or placebo injection, samples were taken on day 63. It was Wuhan-strain SARS-CoV-2 spike that the Ad26 vaccine vector expressed. Trimming removed 7 bases at V and 6 bases at J, with 25 bases between. The germline gives CDR1 MNHEY, CDR2 SMNVEV (reference sequence). This CDR3 is 17 amino acids long. This chain joins TRBV27 and TRBJ1-5; tentative D call: TRBD1 (6 bases). This TCR came from a person between 18 and 59 years old who received the Ad26.COV2.S COVID-19 vaccine or a placebo. This sample comprised peripheral blood, obtained in a trial of Ad26.COV2.S vaccine versus placebo. The CDR3 region is CASTTPRGHVSSQPQHF. The CDR3 DNA follows: TGTGCCAGCACTACTCCTAGGGGACACGTATCCAGTCAGCCCCAGCATTTT.